These 16 T cell receptor beta chains were all obtained from the same sample, sequenced in a study of memory CD4+ T cells and cytomegalovirus serostatus. The protocol was immunoSEQ multiplex PCR, while the TCRdb copy is restricted to in-frame clones and leaves out a portion. The sample has approximately 46,000 clones; over 60% are singletons. The sort gate was single viable CD3+CD4+CD8-CD45RO+ cells for memory CD4+ T cells. The sequenced sample consisted of memory CD4+ T cells from blood. Receptors were obtained from an adult in good health and CMV-seronegative.

The chain has TRBV19 and TRBJ2-7; D is possibly TRBD1 or TRBD2 (5 bases each). Germline CDR1 reads LNHDA; CDR2 reads SQIVND (reference sequence). There are 14 residues in the CDR3. V was trimmed by 7 bases and J by 6 bases, leaving 19 bases between them. The CDR3 loop is CASNKGDPGGEQYF. The CDR3, as DNA: TGTGCCAGTAATAAAGGGGACCCGGGCGGCGAGCAGTACTTC. The full variable domain, completed using reference TRBV19 and TRBJ2-7, is DGGITQSPKYLFRKEGQNVTLSCEQNLNHDAMYWYRQDPGQGLRLIYYSQIVNDFQKGDIAEGYSVSREKKESFPLTVTSAQKNPTAFYLCASNKGDPGGEQYFGPGTRLTVT.

Here the CDR3 DNA reads TGTGCCAGCAGTCCCGTGGGGGCGGATTCACCCCTCCACTTT. Residues: CASSPVGADSPLHF. The genes are TRBV27 and TRBJ1-6; possible D gene TRBD1, 6 bases. The CDR3 consists of 14 residues. With 5 bases removed from V and 8 bases from J, the gap between germline ends came to 13 bases. Per the germline V gene, CDR1 is MNHEY and CDR2 is SMNVEV (reference sequence).

The chain has TRBV6-5 and TRBJ1-2, with D unclear. Germline assignment: CDR1 MNHEY and CDR2 SVGAGI. This CDR3 spans 12 amino acids. V gave up 5 bases and J gave up 6 bases, with 10 bases separating them. The CDR3 nucleotides are TGTGCCAGCAGTGACCCTATCAATGGCTACACCTTC. As protein: CASSDPINGYTF.

DNA for the CDR3: TGTGCCAGCAGCCCGGCAGGTATGGTAGGCGCCTACGAGCAGTACTTC. Protein: CASSPAGMVGAYEQYF. The chain recombines TRBV5-8 with TRBJ2-7; the D is unclear. The CDR3 runs 16 residues. Trimming stripped 4 bases from V and 2 bases from J, with 19 bases between. Per the germline V gene, CDR1 is SGHTS and CDR2 is YDEGEE.

V is TRBV7-3 and J is TRBJ2-1; 8 bases are a match to TRBD1. The CDR3 has 15 residues. Germline CDR1 SGHTA, CDR2 FQGTGA. J was trimmed by 9 bases and V by 2 bases; bases with no gene match: 9. In DNA form, the CDR3 reads TGTGCCAGCAGCTTAGGTACAGGGGGATACGGTGAGCAGTTCTTC. Translation gives CASSLGTGGYGEQFF.

V usage is TRBV7-3 and J usage is TRBJ2-5, with 7 bases matching TRBD1. J lost 1 base, V lost 2 bases, and 4 bases had no gene match. The CDR3 is 15 amino acids. Germline CDR1 is SGHTA and CDR2 is FQGTGA. Written as DNA, the CDR3 is TGTGCCAGCAGCTTATCGGGACAGTCCCAAGAGACCCAGTACTTC. The encoded protein is CASSLSGQSQETQYF.

V gene TRBV5-1 combines with J gene TRBJ2-1, with D tentatively TRBD2 (5 bases). Germline CDR1 reads SGHRS; CDR2 reads YFSETQ. V was cut by 1 base and J by 10 bases, with 15 bases left in between. The CDR3 runs 14 residues. This chain's CDR3 is CASSLSVGELEQFF. The DNA for the CDR3 is TGCGCCAGCAGCTTGTCTGTTGGGGAGTTGGAGCAGTTCTTC.

V and J are TRBV5-6 and TRBJ1-2, with 9 bases matching TRBD1. Germline V lookup: CDR1 SGHDT, CDR2 YYEEEE. V shed 4 bases, J shed 8 bases, and the junction held 6 bases outside the gene matches. This CDR3 is 13 amino acids long. The CDR3 region is CASSQGQGDGYTF. Here the CDR3 DNA reads TGTGCCAGCAGCCAGGGACAGGGCGACGGCTACACCTTC. The full variable domain, with the rest looked up from reference TRBV5-6 and TRBJ1-2, is DAGVTQSPTHLIKTRGQQVTLRCSPKSGHDTVSWYQQALGQGPQFIFQYYEEEERQRGNFPDRFSGHQFPNYSSELNVNALLLGDSALYLCASSQGQGDGYTFGSGTRLTVV.

The V call is TRBV5-1, the J call TRBJ1-1; TRBD1 aligns across 7 bases. The V segment lost 4 bases and the J segment 5 bases; nucleotides outside the gene matches: 8. The CDR3 runs to 14 residues. The germline V gene encodes CDR1 SGHRS and CDR2 YFSETQ. CDR3: CASSPPGTVTEAFF. CDR3 nucleotide sequence: TGCGCCAGCAGCCCCCCCGGGACAGTTACTGAAGCTTTCTTT.

This rearrangement joins TRBV28 to TRBJ2-7; a possible D gene is TRBD1 (6 bases). Trimming pared 2 bases from V and 2 bases from J, leaving 7 bases between. The CDR3 consists of 13 residues. CDR1 is MDHEN and CDR2 is SYDVKM in the germline V gene. CDR3 in DNA: TGTGCCAGCAGTTTACAGGGGCCCTACGAGCAGTACTTC. Amino acids: CASSLQGPYEQYF.

Here the CDR3 DNA reads TGCGCCAGTAGCGGGAGCGGGACAGATACGCAGTATTTT. It encodes CASSGSGTDTQYF. The rearrangement joins TRBV5-1 to TRBJ2-3; 9 bases are a match to TRBD2. The germline CDR1 and CDR2 sequences are SGHRS and YFSETQ. This CDR3 has 13 amino acids. Unmatched junction bases numbered 4, after V lost 8 bases and J lost 3 bases.

This chain links TRBV7-2 with TRBJ2-6; either TRBD1 or TRBD2 may fit D (5 bases each). Germline V gives CDR1 SGHTA, CDR2 FQGNSA. V dropped 4 bases and J dropped 0 bases, with 13 bases sitting between them. The CDR3 is made up of 17 amino acids. Here the CDR3 DNA reads TGTGCCAGCAGCTCCCCGGGACGGTACTCTGGGGCCAACGTCCTGACTTTC. It encodes CASSSPGRYSGANVLTF.

CDR3 region: CASSLRWSSGNYEQYF. The CDR3 DNA follows: TGCGCCAGCAGCTTGAGGTGGTCTAGCGGGAACTACGAGCAGTACTTC. The chain uses TRBV5-1 and TRBJ2-7, with 9 bases matching TRBD2. The CDR3 runs to 16 residues. The V gene's germline CDR1 is SGHRS and CDR2 YFSETQ. V shed 1 base, J shed 3 bases, and the junction held 8 bases outside the gene matches.

This clone was recorded a few times. The chain combines TRBV18 with TRBJ2-5; D unclear. Germline loops: CDR1 KGHSH, CDR2 LQKENI. This CDR3 comprises 13 residues. V was pared by 2 bases and J by 5 bases, with 9 bases between. This CDR3 reads CASSPGLSETQYF. The DNA of the CDR3 is TGTGCCAGCTCACCAGGGTTGTCTGAGACCCAGTACTTC.

This clone was seen more than once but under ten times. The chain employs TRBV7-2 and TRBJ2-7; 7 bases agree with TRBD1. Trimming took 5 bases from V and 6 from J; bases not matched to a gene: 7. CDR3 size: 13 residues. Per germline, CDR1 SGHTA and CDR2 FQGNSA. The CDR3 reads CASSPWTGREQYF. The CDR3 DNA is TGTGCCAGCAGCCCCTGGACAGGACGCGAGCAGTACTTC.

This chain links TRBV6-5 with TRBJ2-5; 9 bases match TRBD2. Germline lookup yields CDR1 MNHEY and CDR2 SVGAGI. The CDR3 consists of 16 residues. V lost 3 bases and J lost 2; bases outside the gene matches: 7. This chain's CDR3 is CASSYGSSGNQETQYF. The CDR3 bases are TGTGCCAGCAGTTATGGGTCTAGCGGGAATCAAGAGACCCAGTACTTC.